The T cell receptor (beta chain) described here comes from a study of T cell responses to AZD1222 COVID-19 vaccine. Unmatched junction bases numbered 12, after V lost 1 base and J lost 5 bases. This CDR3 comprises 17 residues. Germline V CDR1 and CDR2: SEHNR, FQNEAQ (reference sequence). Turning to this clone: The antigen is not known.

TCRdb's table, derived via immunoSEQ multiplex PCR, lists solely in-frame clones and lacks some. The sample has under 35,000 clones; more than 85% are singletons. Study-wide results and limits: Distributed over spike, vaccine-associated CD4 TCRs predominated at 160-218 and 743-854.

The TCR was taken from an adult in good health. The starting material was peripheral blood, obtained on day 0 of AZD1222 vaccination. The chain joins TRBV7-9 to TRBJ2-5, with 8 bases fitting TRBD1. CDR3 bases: TGTGCCAGCAGCTTAGGCTCCGGGACAGGAATTCGGGAGACCCAGTACTTC. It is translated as CASSLGSGTGIRETQYF.